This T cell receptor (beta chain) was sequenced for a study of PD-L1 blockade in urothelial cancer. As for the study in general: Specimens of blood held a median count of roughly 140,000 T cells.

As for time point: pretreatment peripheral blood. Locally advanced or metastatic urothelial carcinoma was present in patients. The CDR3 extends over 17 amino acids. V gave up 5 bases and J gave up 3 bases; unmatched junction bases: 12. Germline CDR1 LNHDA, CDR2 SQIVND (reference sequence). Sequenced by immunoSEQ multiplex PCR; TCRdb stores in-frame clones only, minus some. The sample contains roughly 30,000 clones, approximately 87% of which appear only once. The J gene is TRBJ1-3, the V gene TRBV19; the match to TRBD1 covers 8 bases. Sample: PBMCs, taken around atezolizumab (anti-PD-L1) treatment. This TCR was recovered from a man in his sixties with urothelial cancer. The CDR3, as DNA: TGTGCCAGTAGTCAAACCCGGACAGGGAAGCTTGGAAACACCATATATTTT. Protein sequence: CASSQTRTGKLGNTIYF.